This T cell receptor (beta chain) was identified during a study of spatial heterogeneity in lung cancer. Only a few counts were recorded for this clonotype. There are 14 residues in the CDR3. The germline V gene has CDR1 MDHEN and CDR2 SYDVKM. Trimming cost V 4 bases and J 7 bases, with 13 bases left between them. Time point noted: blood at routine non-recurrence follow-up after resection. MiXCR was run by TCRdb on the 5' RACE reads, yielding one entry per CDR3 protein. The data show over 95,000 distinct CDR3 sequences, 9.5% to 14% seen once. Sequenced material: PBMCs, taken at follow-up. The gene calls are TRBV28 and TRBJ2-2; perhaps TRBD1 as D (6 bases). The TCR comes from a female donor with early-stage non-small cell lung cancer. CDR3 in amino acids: CASSWGRAFGELFF. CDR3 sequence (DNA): TGTGCCAGCAGTTGGGGGCGAGCCTTCGGGGAGCTGTTTTTT.